This TCR beta chain was observed in a study of blood T cell repertoires in COVID-19. Study information: Material from acute and convalescent COVID-19 was sourced from the United States, Italy and Spain. PBMCs, B-cell-depleted T cells, or T cells were the source of the cDNA or gDNA that made up the material.

This clone has just a few counts. The method was immunoSEQ multiplex PCR; TCRdb's version includes in-frame clones alone and lacks a portion of them. The data contain approximately 68,000 clones, around 86% of them singletons. Trimming took off 7 bases at V and 0 bases at J, with 16 bases between the two ends. This CDR3 comprises 15 residues. Per the germline V gene, CDR1 is MNHEY and CDR2 is SVGEGT. The chain recombines TRBV6-2 or TRBV6-3 with TRBJ2-7, with a possible D match to TRBD2 (6 bases). Sequences were obtained from peripheral blood. The clonotype was recovered from a man between 70 and 80 years old with active or convalescent COVID-19. The CDR3 DNA reads TGTGCCAGCAACCCGAGCGGGTTCCGCTCCTACGAGCAGTACTTC. This gives the protein CASNPSGFRSYEQYF.